These T cell receptor beta chains were read from a single sample in a study of shared clonotypes between healthy human individuals. Produced via immunoSEQ multiplex PCR; TCRdb's table is partial and in-frame only. The sample has hundreds of thousands of clones; around three quarters are singletons. Input material: memory CD4+ T cells sorted from blood. The source is a woman aged 25 to 39 in good health. Both conserved end residues are part of each CDR3. D genes are given only for firm matches. A clone size is listed for some rows: how often the clone was seen (once, few, many), or a class if it is expanded.

D gene	clone size	J gene	V gene	CDR3 protein	CDR3 DNA
NA	once	TRBJ2-4	TRBV4-1	CASKAAAKNIQYF	TGCGCCAGCAAGGCGGCAGCCAAAAACATTCAGTACTTC
NA	NA	TRBJ2-7	TRBV6-5	CASSYSGRDTEQYF	TGTGCCAGCAGTTATTCGGGGAGAGATACCGAGCAGTACTTC
TRBD1	few	TRBJ2-5	TRBV11-2	CASSLMAGGRETQYF	TGTGCCAGCAGCTTAATGGCAGGGGGCAGGGAGACCCAGTACTTC
NA	NA	TRBJ2-7	TRBV2	CASSERGSNYEQYF	TGTGCCAGCAGTGAACGGGGTTCTAACTACGAGCAGTACTTC
NA	once	TRBJ1-2	TRBV27	CASSLVYDGGYTF	TGTGCCAGCAGTCTCGTCTATGACGGTGGCTACACCTTC
NA	NA	TRBJ2-3	TRBV9	CASSVRRLADTQYF	TGTGCCAGCAGCGTGAGGCGTCTGGCAGATACGCAGTATTTT
NA	NA	TRBJ2-5	TRBV4-1	CASSQGGTGGETQYF	TGCGCCAGCAGCCAGGGGGGGACAGGAGGGGAGACCCAGTACTTC
NA	few	TRBJ1-2	TRBV11-2	CASSVGGLLGYTF	TGTGCCAGCAGCGTTGGGGGACTCCTTGGCTACACCTTC
NA	once	TRBJ2-1	TRBV11-2	CASSLNLPGLDEQFF	TGTGCCAGCAGCTTAAACTTACCAGGACTCGATGAGCAGTTCTTC
TRBD2	NA	TRBJ2-1	TRBV2	CASSAGTTSGNEQFF	TGTGCCAGCAGTGCCGGGACTACCTCGGGGAATGAGCAGTTCTTC
NA	NA	TRBJ2-1	TRBV9	CASSVEARGNEQFF	TGTGCCAGCAGCGTAGAGGCGAGAGGGAATGAGCAGTTCTTC
TRBD2	few	TRBJ2-1	TRBV27	CASSLTLAGYNEQFF	TGTGCCAGCAGTTTAACACTAGCGGGATACAATGAGCAGTTCTTC
NA	NA	TRBJ1-2	TRBV2	CASSEKANYGYTF	TGTGCCAGCAGTGAGAAAGCTAACTATGGCTACACCTTC
NA	once	TRBJ2-3	TRBV30	CAWSGSSTDTQYF	TGTGCCTGGAGCGGGTCTAGCACAGATACGCAGTATTTT
NA	NA	TRBJ1-2	TRBV2	CASSESHLHGYTF	TGTGCCAGCAGTGAATCCCACCTTCATGGCTACACCTTC
NA	NA	TRBJ1-2	TRBV5-5	CASSLATNYGYTF	TGTGCCAGCAGCTTGGCCACTAACTATGGCTACACCTTC
TRBD2	NA	TRBJ2-5	TRBV6-5	CATGLAGVIGETQYF	TGTGCCACAGGACTAGCGGGAGTTATTGGAGAGACCCAGTACTTC
TRBD1	NA	TRBJ1-4	TRBV7-2	CASSPGQGEEKLFF	TGTGCCAGCAGCCCCGGACAGGGTGAGGAAAAACTGTTTTTT
NA	NA	TRBJ1-1	TRBV19	CASRLVSGTEAFF	TGTGCCAGTAGGTTGGTGTCGGGGACTGAAGCTTTCTTT
TRBD2	NA	TRBJ2-3	TRBV6-4	CASSATGTSGTDTQYF	TGTGCCAGCAGTGCCACCGGGACTAGCGGCACAGATACGCAGTATTTT
NA	few	TRBJ2-7	TRBV14	CASSQGNRAYEQYF	TGTGCCAGCAGCCAAGGGAACCGAGCCTACGAGCAGTACTTC
NA	NA	TRBJ2-5	TRBV27	CASSPAGATQYF	TGTGCCAGCAGCCCCGCCGGGGCGACCCAGTACTTC
TRBD2	NA	TRBJ2-1	TRBV11-1	CASSSSGTSGSIYNEQFF	TGTGCCAGCAGCAGCTCCGGGACTAGCGGGAGTATCTACAATGAGCAGTTCTTC
NA	NA	TRBJ1-1	TRBV7-9	CASSQRQAAAAFF	TGTGCCAGCAGCCAAAGACAGGCGGCGGCGGCTTTCTTT
TRBD1	NA	TRBJ2-3	TRBV28	CASSFVGSGTAFMTQYF	TGTGCCAGCAGTTTTGTGGGCTCCGGGACAGCGTTCATGACGCAGTATTTT
NA	NA	TRBJ2-5	TRBV7-9	CASSPDQGRVETQYF	TGTGCCAGCAGCCCCGATCAGGGGCGGGTTGAGACCCAGTACTTC
NA	NA	TRBJ1-5	TRBV5-1	CASSLGNSNQPQHF	TGCGCCAGCAGCTTGGGTAATAGCAATCAGCCCCAGCATTTT
TRBD1	NA	TRBJ1-1	TRBV19	CASSSRTGRGNTEAFF	TGTGCCAGTAGTTCACGGACAGGCCGAGGGAACACTGAAGCTTTCTTT
NA	NA	TRBJ1-4	TRBV28	CASSAPGEATNEKLFF	TGTGCCAGCAGTGCCCCCGGGGAAGCAACTAATGAAAAACTGTTTTTT
TRBD2	once	TRBJ2-7	TRBV7-9	CASAPSRGRIIYEQYF	TGTGCCAGCGCCCCATCCCGCGGGAGAATTATCTACGAGCAGTACTTC
NA	many	TRBJ2-2	TRBV5-1	CASSSIEAGELFF	TGCGCCAGCAGCTCAATTGAGGCCGGGGAGCTGTTTTTT
NA	NA	TRBJ2-2	TRBV30	CAWEFGAGGSGELFF	TGTGCCTGGGAGTTTGGGGCAGGGGGGTCCGGGGAGCTGTTTTTT
NA	NA	TRBJ2-7	TRBV10-3	CAISEFTKNYEQYF	TGTGCCATCAGTGAGTTTACAAAAAACTACGAGCAGTACTTC